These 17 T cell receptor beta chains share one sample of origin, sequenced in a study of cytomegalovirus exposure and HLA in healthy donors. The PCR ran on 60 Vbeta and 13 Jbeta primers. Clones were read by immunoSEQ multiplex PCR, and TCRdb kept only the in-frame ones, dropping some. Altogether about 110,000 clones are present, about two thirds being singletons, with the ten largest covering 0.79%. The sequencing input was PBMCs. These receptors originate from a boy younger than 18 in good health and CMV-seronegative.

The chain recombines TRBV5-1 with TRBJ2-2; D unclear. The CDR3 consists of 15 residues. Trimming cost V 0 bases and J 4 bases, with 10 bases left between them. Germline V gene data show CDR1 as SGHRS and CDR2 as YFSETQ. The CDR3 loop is CASSLVVVSTGELFF. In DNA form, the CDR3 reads TGCGCCAGCAGCTTGGTCGTTGTCAGCACCGGGGAGCTGTTTTTT. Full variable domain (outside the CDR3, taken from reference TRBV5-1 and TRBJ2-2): KAGVTQTPRYLIKTRGQQVTLSCSPISGHRSVSWYQQTPGQGLQFLFEYFSETQRNKGNFPGRFSGRQFSNSRSEMNVSTLELGDSALYLCASSLVVVSTGELFFGEGSRLTVL.

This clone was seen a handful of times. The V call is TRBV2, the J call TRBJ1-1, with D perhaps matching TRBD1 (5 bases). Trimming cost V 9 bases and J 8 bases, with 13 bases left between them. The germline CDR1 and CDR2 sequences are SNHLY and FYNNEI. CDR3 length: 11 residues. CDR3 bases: TGTGCCAGTGTAGGGGCGGGGGAAGCTTTCTTT. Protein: CASVGAGEAFF.

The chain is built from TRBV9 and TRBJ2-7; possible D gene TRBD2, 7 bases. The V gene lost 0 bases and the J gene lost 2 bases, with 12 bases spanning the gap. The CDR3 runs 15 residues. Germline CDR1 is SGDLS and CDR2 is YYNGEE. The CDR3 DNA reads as TGTGCCAGCAGCGTAGGGAGGGGGGGGGCCTACGAGCAGTACTTC. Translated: CASSVGRGGAYEQYF.

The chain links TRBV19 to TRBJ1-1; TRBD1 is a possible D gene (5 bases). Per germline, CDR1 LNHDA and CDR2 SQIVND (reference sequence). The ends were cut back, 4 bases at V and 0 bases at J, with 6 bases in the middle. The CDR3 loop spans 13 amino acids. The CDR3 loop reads CASSNRLNTEAFF. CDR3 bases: TGTGCCAGTAGTAACAGGTTGAACACTGAAGCTTTCTTT.

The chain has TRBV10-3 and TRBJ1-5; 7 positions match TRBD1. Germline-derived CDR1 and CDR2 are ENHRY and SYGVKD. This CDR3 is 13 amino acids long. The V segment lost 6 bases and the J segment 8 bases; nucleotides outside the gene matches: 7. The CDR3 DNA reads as TGTGCCATCAGGGACAGGCCCGATGAGCCCCAGCATTTT. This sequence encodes CAIRDRPDEPQHF.

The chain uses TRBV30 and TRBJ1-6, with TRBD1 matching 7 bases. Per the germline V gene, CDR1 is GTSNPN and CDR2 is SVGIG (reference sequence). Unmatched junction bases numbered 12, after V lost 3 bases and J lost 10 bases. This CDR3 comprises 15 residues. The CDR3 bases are TGTGCCTGGAGGAGGGGGACAGCGGAGTGGTCACCCCTCCACTTT. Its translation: CAWRRGTAEWSPLHF.

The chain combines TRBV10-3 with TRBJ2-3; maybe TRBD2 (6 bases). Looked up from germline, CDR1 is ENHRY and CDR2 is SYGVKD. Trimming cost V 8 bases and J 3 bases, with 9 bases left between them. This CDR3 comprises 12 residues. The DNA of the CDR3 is TGTGCCATCGGGACTGCGACAGATACGCAGTATTTT. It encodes CAIGTATDTQYF.

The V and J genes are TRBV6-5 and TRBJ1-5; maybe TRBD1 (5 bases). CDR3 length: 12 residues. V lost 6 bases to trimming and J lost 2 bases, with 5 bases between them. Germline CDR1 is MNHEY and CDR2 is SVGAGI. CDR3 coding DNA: TGTGCCAGCAGACAGGGCAATCAGCCCCAGCATTTT. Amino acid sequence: CASRQGNQPQHF.

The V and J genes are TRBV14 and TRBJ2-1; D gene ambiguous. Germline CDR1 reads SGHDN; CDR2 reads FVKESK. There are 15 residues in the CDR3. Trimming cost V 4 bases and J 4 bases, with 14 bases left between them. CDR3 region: CASSLTAPLYNEQFF. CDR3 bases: TGTGCCAGCAGCCTTACCGCACCACTATACAATGAGCAGTTCTTC.

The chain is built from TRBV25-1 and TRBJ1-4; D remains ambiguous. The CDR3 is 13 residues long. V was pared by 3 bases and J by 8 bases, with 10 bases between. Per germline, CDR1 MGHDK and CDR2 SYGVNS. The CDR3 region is CASSEAGLEKLFF. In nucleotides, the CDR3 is TGTGCCAGCAGTGAGGCGGGGTTAGAAAAACTGTTTTTT. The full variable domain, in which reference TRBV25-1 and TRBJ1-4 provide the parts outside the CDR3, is EADIYQTPRYLVIGTGKKITLECSQTMGHDKMYWYQQDPGMELHLIHYSYGVNSTEKGDLSSESTVSRIRTEHFPLTLESARPSHTSQYLCASSEAGLEKLFFGSGTQLSVL.

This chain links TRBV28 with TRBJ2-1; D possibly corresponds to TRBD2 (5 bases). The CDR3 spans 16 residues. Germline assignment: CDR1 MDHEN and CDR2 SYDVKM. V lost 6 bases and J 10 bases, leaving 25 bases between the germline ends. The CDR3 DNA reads TGTGCCAGCAGCCCTGATCTGAAAGGGCCAGGCGGGGAGCAGTTCTTC. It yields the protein CASSPDLKGPGGEQFF.

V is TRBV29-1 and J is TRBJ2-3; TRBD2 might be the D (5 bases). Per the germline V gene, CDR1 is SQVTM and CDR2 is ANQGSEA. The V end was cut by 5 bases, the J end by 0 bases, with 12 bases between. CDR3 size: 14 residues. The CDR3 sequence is CSVSPTGSTDTQYF. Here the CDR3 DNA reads TGCAGCGTTTCCCCGACGGGAAGCACAGATACGCAGTATTTT.

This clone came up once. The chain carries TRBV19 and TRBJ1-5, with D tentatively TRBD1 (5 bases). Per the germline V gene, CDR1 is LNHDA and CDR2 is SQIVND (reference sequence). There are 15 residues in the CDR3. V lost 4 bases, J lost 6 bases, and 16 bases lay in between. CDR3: CASSSAGLGGQPQHF. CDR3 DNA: TGTGCCAGTAGTAGTGCGGGGCTCGGGGGTCAGCCCCAGCATTTT.

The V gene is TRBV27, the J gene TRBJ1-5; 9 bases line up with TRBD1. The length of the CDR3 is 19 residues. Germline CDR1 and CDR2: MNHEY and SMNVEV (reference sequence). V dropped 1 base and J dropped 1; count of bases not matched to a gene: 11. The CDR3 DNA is TGTGCCAGCAGTTTATTTAGCACGGGACAGGGCCCAAGCAATCAGCCCCAGCATTTT. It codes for CASSLFSTGQGPSNQPQHF.

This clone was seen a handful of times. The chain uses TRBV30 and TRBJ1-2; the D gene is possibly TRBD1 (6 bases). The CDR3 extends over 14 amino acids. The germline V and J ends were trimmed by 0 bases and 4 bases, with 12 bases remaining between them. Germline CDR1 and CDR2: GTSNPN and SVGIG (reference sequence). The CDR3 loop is CAWSVQGHSYGYTF. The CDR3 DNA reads TGTGCCTGGAGTGTTCAGGGGCATAGCTATGGCTACACCTTC.

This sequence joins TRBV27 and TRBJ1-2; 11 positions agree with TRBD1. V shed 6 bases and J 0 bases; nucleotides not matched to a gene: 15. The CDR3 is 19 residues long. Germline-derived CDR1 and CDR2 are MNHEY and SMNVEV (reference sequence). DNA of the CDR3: TGTGCCAGCAGCTACCTGCCAGGGACAGGGGGTTTACCTAACTATGGCTACACCTTC. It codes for CASSYLPGTGGLPNYGYTF.

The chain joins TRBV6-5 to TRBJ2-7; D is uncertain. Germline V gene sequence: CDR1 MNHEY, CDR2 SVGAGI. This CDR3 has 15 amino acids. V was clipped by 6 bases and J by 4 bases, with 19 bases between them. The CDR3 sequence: CASSRKASVTYEQYF. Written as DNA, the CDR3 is TGTGCCAGCAGCCGAAAGGCGAGCGTTACTTACGAGCAGTACTTC.